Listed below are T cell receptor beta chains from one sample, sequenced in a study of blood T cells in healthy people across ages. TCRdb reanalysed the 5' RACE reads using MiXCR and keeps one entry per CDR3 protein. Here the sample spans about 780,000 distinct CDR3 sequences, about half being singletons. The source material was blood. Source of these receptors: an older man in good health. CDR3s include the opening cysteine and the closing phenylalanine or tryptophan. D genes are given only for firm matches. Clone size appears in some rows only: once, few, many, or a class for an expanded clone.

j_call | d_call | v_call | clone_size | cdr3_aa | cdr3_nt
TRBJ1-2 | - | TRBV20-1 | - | CSAGRGGSTTYGYTF | TGCAGTGCTGGGAGGGGGGGTTCGACTACGTATGGCTACACCTTC
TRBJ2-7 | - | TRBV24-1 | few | CATSRRDSYEQYF | TGTGCCACCAGTCGCCGGGACTCCTACGAGCAGTACTTC
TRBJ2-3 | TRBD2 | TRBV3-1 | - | CASSRRGGSTDTQYF | TGTGCCAGCAGCCGTCGGGGGGGCTCCACAGATACGCAGTATTTT
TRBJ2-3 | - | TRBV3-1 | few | CASSQDPRGSDTQYF | TGTGCCAGCAGCCAAGACCCCCGGGGATCCGATACGCAGTATTTT
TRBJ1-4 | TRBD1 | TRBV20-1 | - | CRATQGGNEKLFF | TGCAGAGCTACTCAGGGGGGGAATGAAAAACTGTTTTTT
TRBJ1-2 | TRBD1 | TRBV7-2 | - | CASSLGTGPMYGYTF | TGTGCCAGCAGCCTGGGGACAGGGCCAATGTATGGCTACACCTTC
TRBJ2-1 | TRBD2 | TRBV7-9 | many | CASSSLAGGEEDNEQFF | TGTGCCAGCAGCTCACTAGCGGGAGGGGAAGAGGACAATGAGCAGTTCTTC
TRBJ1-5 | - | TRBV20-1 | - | CSALGPRDQPQHF | TGCAGTGCTCTCGGGCCGAGGGATCAGCCCCAGCATTTT
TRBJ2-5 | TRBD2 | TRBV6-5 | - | CAISRGPSGRDWETQYF | TGTGCCATCTCTCGCGGACCGAGCGGGAGAGATTGGGAGACCCAGTACTTC
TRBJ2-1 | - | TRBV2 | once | CASSFQETQFF | TGTGCCAGCTCGTTCCAAGAGACCCAGTTCTTC
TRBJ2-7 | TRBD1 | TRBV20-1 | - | CSARATGGRGTKGYNEQYF | TGCAGTGCTCGAGCAACAGGGGGCCGTGGGACCAAGGGGTACAATGAGCAGTACTTC
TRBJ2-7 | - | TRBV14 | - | CASSQAKGILEQYF | TGTGCCAGCAGCCAAGCAAAAGGCATACTCGAGCAGTACTTC
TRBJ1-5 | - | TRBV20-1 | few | CSATTGDLVQPQHF | TGCAGTGCTACAACTGGAGACCTAGTTCAGCCCCAGCATTTT
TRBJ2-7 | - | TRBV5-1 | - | CATREVGTDTYEQYF | TGCGCCACCAGAGAGGTGGGTACGGACACCTACGAGCAGTACTTC
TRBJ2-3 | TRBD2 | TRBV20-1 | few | CTVGASGPTDTQYF | TGCACCGTTGGGGCTAGCGGACCCACAGATACGCAGTATTTT
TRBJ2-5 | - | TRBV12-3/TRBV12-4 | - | CASSRDEIYNEQYF | TGTGCCAGCAGCCGGGACGAAATTTACAATGAGCAGTACTTC
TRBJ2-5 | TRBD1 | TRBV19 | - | CVSSIDPTGVETQYF | TGTGTCAGTAGTATAGATCCAACAGGGGTCGAGACCCAGTACTTC
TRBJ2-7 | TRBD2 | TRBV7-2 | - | CASIPQAGGPYEQYF | TGTGCCAGCATACCCCAGGCGGGAGGGCCCTACGAGCAGTACTTC
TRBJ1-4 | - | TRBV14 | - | CASSQSWEKLFF | TGTGCCAGCAGCCAAAGTTGGGAAAAACTGTTTTTT
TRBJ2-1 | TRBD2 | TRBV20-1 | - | CSAEASGRRNEQFF | TGCAGTGCTGAGGCTAGCGGGAGAAGGAATGAGCAGTTCTTC
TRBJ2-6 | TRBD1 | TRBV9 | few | CASSVERQGATSGANVLTF | TGTGCCAGCAGCGTAGAAAGACAGGGCGCCACCTCTGGGGCCAACGTCCTGACTTTC
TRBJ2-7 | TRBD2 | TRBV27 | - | CASRPSGSFYEQYF | TGTGCCAGCAGGCCCAGCGGGAGTTTCTACGAGCAGTACTTC
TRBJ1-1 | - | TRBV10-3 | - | CAISESSIGGAEAFF | TGTGCCATCAGTGAGTCGAGTATAGGAGGAGCTGAAGCTTTCTTT
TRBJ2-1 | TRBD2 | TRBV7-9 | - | CASNLAGASHNEQFF | TGTGCCAGCAACTTAGCGGGAGCGAGCCACAATGAGCAGTTCTTC
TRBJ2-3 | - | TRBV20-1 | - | CSASDSPAQITQYF | TGCAGTGCCTCGGACAGTCCGGCACAGATAACGCAGTATTTT
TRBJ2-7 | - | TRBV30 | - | CASDSGDLYEQYF | TGTGCCTCGGACTCCGGGGATCTCTACGAGCAGTACTTC
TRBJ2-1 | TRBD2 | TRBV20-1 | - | CSATTSGVYNEQFF | TGCAGTGCTACGACTAGCGGAGTCTACAATGAGCAGTTCTTC
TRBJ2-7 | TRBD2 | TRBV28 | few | CASSLYGGRASEQYF | TGTGCCAGCAGTTTATACGGCGGGAGGGCTAGCGAGCAGTACTTC
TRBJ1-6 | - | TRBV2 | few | CASSARGEWSPLHF | TGTGCCAGCAGTGCCAGGGGCGAATGGTCACCCCTCCACTTT
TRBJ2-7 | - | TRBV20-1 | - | CSAAPLQGPSYNEQYF | TGCAGTGCTGCCCCCCTACAGGGTCCCTCCTACAATGAGCAGTACTTC
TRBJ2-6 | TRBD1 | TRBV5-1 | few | CASSSSQGAPGANVLTF | TGCGCCAGCAGCTCCTCTCAGGGGGCCCCTGGGGCCAACGTCCTGACTTTC
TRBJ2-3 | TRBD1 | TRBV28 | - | CASHDNRGTDTQYF | TGTGCCAGCCATGATAACAGGGGGACAGATACGCAGTATTTT
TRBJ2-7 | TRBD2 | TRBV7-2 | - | CASSFAGGSSSYEQYF | TGTGCCAGCAGCTTTGCGGGAGGGTCTAGCTCCTACGAGCAGTACTTC
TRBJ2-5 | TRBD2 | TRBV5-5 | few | CASSWEGRQETQYF | TGTGCCAGCAGCTGGGAGGGCAGACAAGAGACCCAGTACTTC
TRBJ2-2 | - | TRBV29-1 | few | CSVGVGGELFF | TGCAGCGTTGGCGTGGGCGGGGAGCTGTTTTTT
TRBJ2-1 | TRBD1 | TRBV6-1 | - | CASREDRGGRNEQFF | TGTGCCAGCAGGGAGGACAGGGGAGGACGCAATGAGCAGTTCTTC